This TCR beta chain appears in the sequencing data of a study of T cell responses to AZD1222 COVID-19 vaccine. Trimming removed 6 bases from V and 2 bases from J, with 16 bases in between. This CDR3 is built from 15 residues. Germline CDR1 and CDR2: SNHLY and FYNNEI. Clones were sequenced by immunoSEQ multiplex PCR, and TCRdb holds only the in-frame ones, with some missing. The sample has about 120,000 clones, 86% seen once. V is TRBV2 and J is TRBJ1-1; D gene uncertain. This specimen consisted of peripheral blood, obtained 28 days after the second AZD1222 dose. This receptor was identified in an adult who received the AZD1222 COVID-19 vaccine. CDR3 loop: CASRGPPNPNTEAFF. Here the CDR3 DNA reads TGTGCCAGCAGAGGACCGCCCAATCCCAACACTGAAGCTTTCTTT. Looking up the rest from reference TRBV2 and TRBJ1-1 gives the full variable domain: EPEVTQTPSHQVTQMGQEVILRCVPISNHLYFYWYRQILGQKVEFLVSFYNNEISEKSEIFDDQFSVERPDGSNFTLKIRSTKLEDSAMYFCASRGPPNPNTEAFFGQGTRLTVV.